These 25 T cell receptor beta chains were sequenced from one sample in a study of blood T cell repertoires in COVID-19. The repertoire was sequenced with immunoSEQ multiplex PCR; TCRdb's copy has only in-frame clones and lacks some. The sample includes about 130,000 clones, 86% of them seen just once. Sequencing input: peripheral blood. All receptors derive from a woman in her sixties or seventies with COVID-19, enrolled during active disease.

This clone was recorded once. The chain joins TRBV5-5 to TRBJ1-5; D is possibly TRBD1 (5 bases). V lost 4 bases, J lost 0 bases, and 23 bases lay in between. CDR3 length: 19 residues. From germline, CDR1 is SGHKS and CDR2 YYEKEE (reference sequence). The CDR3 nucleotides read TGTGCCAGCAGCCCGTTGGACACACGACTGACTTATAGCAATCAGCCCCAGCATTTT. This sequence encodes CASSPLDTRLTYSNQPQHF.

The chain combines TRBV19 with TRBJ2-5, with TRBD2 identical over 11 bases. In germline, CDR1 is LNHDA, CDR2 SQIVND (reference sequence). CDR3 length: 14 residues. V shed 7 bases and J 4 bases; nucleotides not matched to a gene: 5. In DNA, the CDR3 is TGTGCCAGTACCACTAGCGGGGGCCCAGAGACCCAGTACTTC. Translating gives CASTTSGGPETQYF.

The chain couples TRBV30 to TRBJ1-5, with 7 bases lining up with TRBD1. Per the germline V gene, CDR1 is GTSNPN and CDR2 is SVGIG (reference sequence). The CDR3 runs to 16 residues. The ends lost 1 base at V and 1 base at J; junction bases unmatched: 7. The CDR3 coding sequence is TGTGCCTGGAGTGCAAACGACAGGGCGAGCAATCAGCCCCAGCATTTT. Residues: CAWSANDRASNQPQHF.

The chain uses TRBV11-2 and TRBJ1-2; D is unclear. CDR1 is SGHAT and CDR2 is FQNNGV in the germline V gene. V was trimmed by 3 bases and J by 4 bases, leaving 15 bases between them. The CDR3 runs to 15 residues. This CDR3 reads CASSLAGGLSYGYTF. The CDR3 region has the DNA TGTGCCAGCAGCTTGGCCGGAGGCCTCTCCTATGGCTACACCTTC.

This chain uses TRBV27 with TRBJ2-7; 11 bases agree with TRBD1. The CDR3 spans 14 residues. The V gene's germline CDR1 is MNHEY and CDR2 SMNVEV (reference sequence). The junction had 6 bases not matched to a gene; V was cut back by 5 bases and J by 6 bases. The DNA for the CDR3 is TGTGCCAGCAGTCCTCGGACAGGGGGCGGCGAGCAGTACTTC. Translation gives CASSPRTGGGEQYF.

The V gene is TRBV5-1, the J gene TRBJ1-2, with D uncertain. The V gene lost 0 bases and the J gene lost 8 bases, with 11 bases spanning the gap. CDR1 is SGHRS and CDR2 is YFSETQ in the germline V gene. This CDR3 region has 13 residues. The CDR3 loop is CASSLAPRWGYTF. CDR3 DNA sequence: TGCGCCAGCAGCTTGGCGCCGCGGTGGGGCTACACCTTC.

Here the CDR3 DNA reads TGTGCCAGCAGCGTAGACTCCGGGACAGGGGGCTACGAGCAGTACTTC. Amino acids: CASSVDSGTGGYEQYF. The V gene is TRBV9, the J gene TRBJ2-7; 11 bases map to TRBD1. This CDR3 is built from 16 residues. V was clipped by 0 bases and J by 3 bases; unmatched bases: 5. Germline CDR1 and CDR2: SGDLS and YYNGEE.

J is TRBJ2-7 and V is TRBV20-1; D possibly uses TRBD1 or TRBD2 (5 bases each). Germline CDR1 reads DFQATT; CDR2 reads SNEGSKA (reference sequence). The CDR3 covers 14 residues. Trimming took 3 bases from V and 4 from J, leaving 16 bases between them. CDR3 DNA sequence: TGCAGTGCTAGTGGAGGTCGCCAGGGTTACGAGCAGTACTTC. Its protein product is CSASGGRQGYEQYF.

This chain connects TRBV7-8 to TRBJ2-1; D may be TRBD1 (6 bases). V was clipped by 4 bases and J by 6 bases, with 16 bases between them. The CDR3 runs to 15 residues. Germline lookup yields CDR1 SGHVS and CDR2 FQNEAQ. The CDR3 DNA follows: TGTGCCAGCAGCTCCCGGGACAAGCCCGGCAATGAGCAGTTCTTC. Protein sequence: CASSSRDKPGNEQFF.

The chain employs TRBV11-3 and TRBJ2-5; 8 nucleotides agree with TRBD2. Germline-derived CDR1 and CDR2 are SGHNT and YENEEA. There are 16 residues in the CDR3. V trimming: 3 bases; J trimming: 4 bases; junction bases outside the gene matches: 10. The DNA for the CDR3 is TGTGCCAGCAGCTTTGGGACTAGTGGCCGGCCAGAGACCCAGTACTTC. This codes for CASSFGTSGRPETQYF.

The rearrangement links TRBV15 to TRBJ1-6; D is perhaps TRBD1 (5 bases). Germline V gene lookup returns CDR1 LNHNV and CDR2 YYDKDF (reference sequence). V lost 1 base and J 7 bases, leaving 11 bases between the germline ends. CDR3 length: 15 amino acids. This CDR3 is CATSRGAGGNSPLHF. The CDR3 DNA reads as TGTGCCACCAGCAGAGGTGCCGGGGGAAATTCACCCCTCCACTTT. Using reference TRBV15 and TRBJ1-6 for the parts outside the CDR3, the full variable domain is DAMVIQNPRYQVTQFGKPVTLSCSQTLNHNVMYWYQQKSSQAPKLLFHYYDKDFNNEADTPDNFQSRRPNTSFCFLDIRSPGLGDTAMYLCATSRGAGGNSPLHFGNGTRLTVT.

The rearrangement joins TRBV10-2 to TRBJ2-1; 12 nucleotides line up with TRBD2. CDR1 and CDR2 from the germline V gene are WSHSY and SAAADI. There are 18 residues in the CDR3. The junction had 12 bases not matched to a gene; V was cut back by 3 bases and J by 6 bases. CDR3 DNA: TGCGCCAGCAGTGACCACCCGACTAGCGGGGGACCTAGCAATGAGCAGTTCTTC. This gives the protein CASSDHPTSGGPSNEQFF.

Only one count was recorded for this clone. This rearrangement joins TRBV3-1 (or the pseudogene TRBV3-2) to TRBJ1-4; tentatively, D is TRBD1 (6 bases). Trimming took off 6 bases at V and 3 bases at J, with 17 bases between the two ends. The germline CDR1 and CDR2 sequences are LGHDT and YNNKEL (reference sequence). The CDR3 sequence is 16 residues long. The CDR3 loop is CASSLSRGRANEKLFF. The DNA of the CDR3 is TGTGCCAGCAGTCTTTCTAGGGGGAGGGCTAATGAAAAACTGTTTTTT.

CDR3 residues: CASSRDIFYNEQFF. Here the CDR3 DNA reads TGTGCCAGCAGCCGGGACATTTTCTACAATGAGCAGTTCTTC. V gene TRBV11-2 combines with J gene TRBJ2-1; D might be TRBD1 (6 bases). Per the germline V gene, CDR1 is SGHAT and CDR2 is FQNNGV. Trimming pared 5 bases from V and 3 bases from J, leaving 11 bases between. The CDR3 has 14 residues.

The gene calls are TRBV6-5 and TRBJ1-2, with TRBD1 as a possible D gene (6 bases). CDR1 and CDR2 from the germline V gene are MNHEY and SVGAGI. There are 15 residues in the CDR3. Trimming shortened V by 3 bases and J by 4 bases, and 15 bases separated the two germline ends. The CDR3, as DNA: TGTGCCAGCAGTTATAACAGGGCCCACTCCTATGGCTACACCTTC. As protein: CASSYNRAHSYGYTF.

This clone was recorded once. The chain is built from TRBV16 and TRBJ2-5; D is perhaps TRBD1 (5 bases). Germline CDR1 reads KGHSY; CDR2 reads FQNENV. CDR3 length: 14 residues. Deletions cut 4 bases from V and 4 bases from J, with 13 bases between. The CDR3 reads CASSPYGAGETQYF. The DNA for the CDR3 is TGTGCCAGCAGCCCATATGGGGCCGGAGAGACCCAGTACTTC.

This CDR3 reads CASSLFGTVLSYEQYF. CDR3 sequence (DNA): TGTGCCAGCAGCTTATTTGGGACAGTCCTCTCCTACGAGCAGTACTTC. The chain has TRBV13 and TRBJ2-7; 7 bases line up with TRBD1. The CDR3 length is 16 residues. From germline, CDR1 is PRHDT and CDR2 FYEKMQ (reference sequence). Trimming cost V 2 bases and J 0 bases; bases outside gene matches: 7.

The chain uses TRBV28 and TRBJ1-1; D is unresolved. The CDR3 covers 14 residues. Trimming cost V 4 bases and J 5 bases, with 14 bases left between them. CDR1 and CDR2 (germline): MDHEN, SYDVKM. The CDR3: CASSSSSVGTEAFF. CDR3 DNA sequence: TGTGCCAGCAGTTCCAGTAGCGTAGGGACTGAAGCTTTCTTT.

The chain combines TRBV5-1 with TRBJ2-5, with TRBD1 as a possible D gene (5 bases). Deletions cut 0 bases from V and 1 base from J, with 10 bases between. Germline V CDR1 and CDR2: SGHRS, YFSETQ. The CDR3 loop spans 15 amino acids. CDR3 sequence: CASSLGSRVQETQYF. The CDR3 nucleotides are TGCGCCAGCAGCTTGGGGTCCAGGGTCCAAGAGACCCAGTACTTC.

The V call is TRBV27, the J call TRBJ2-3, with D unresolved. Germline CDR1 and CDR2: MNHEY and SMNVEV (reference sequence). This CDR3 is built from 13 residues. Trimming took 3 bases from V and 1 from J, leaving 5 bases between them. CDR3 protein: CASSFSGTDTQYF. As DNA, the CDR3 is TGTGCCAGCAGTTTCTCAGGCACAGATACGCAGTATTTT.

This sequence joins TRBV5-6 and TRBJ2-3, with 11 bases fitting TRBD2. V was pared by 5 bases and J by 0 bases, with 2 bases of the junction left unmatched. This CDR3 is 15 amino acids long. Germline V CDR1 and CDR2: SGHDT, YYEEEE. CDR3 in amino acids: CASRGLAASTDTQYF. CDR3 sequence (DNA): TGTGCCAGCAGGGGACTAGCGGCTAGCACAGATACGCAGTATTTT.

The V gene is TRBV30, the J gene TRBJ2-2; D not certain. Trimming removed 4 bases from V and 2 bases from J, with 8 bases in between. The CDR3 covers 13 residues. Germline V gene data show CDR1 as GTSNPN and CDR2 as SVGIG (reference sequence). The CDR3, as DNA: TGTGCCTGGAATACAGAAAACACCGGGGAGCTGTTTTTT. Residues: CAWNTENTGELFF.

A few counts support this clone. The J gene is TRBJ2-1, the V gene TRBV5-5; 14 nucleotides agree with TRBD2. V gave up 1 base and J gave up 0 bases; unmatched junction bases: 9. The CDR3 has 20 residues. CDR1 is SGHKS, CDR2 YYEKEE, per germline (reference sequence). The DNA of the CDR3 is TGTGCCAGCAGCTTGCTGGGACTAGCGGGGGTTCCAAGCTCCTACAATGAGCAGTTCTTC. Its translation is CASSLLGLAGVPSSYNEQFF.

The rearrangement links TRBV25-1 to TRBJ1-1; unclear D gene. V shed 6 bases and J shed 0 bases, with 5 bases lying between them. CDR1 is MGHDK, CDR2 SYGVNS, per germline. CDR3 length: 12 amino acids. CDR3 residues: CASRTLNTEAFF. The CDR3 DNA is TGTGCCAGCAGGACATTGAACACTGAAGCTTTCTTT.

V is TRBV7-9 and J is TRBJ1-1, with TRBD1 identical over 7 bases. CDR1 SEHNR and CDR2 FQNEAQ come from the germline V gene (reference sequence). This CDR3 is 13 amino acids long. Trimming removed 5 bases from V and 1 base from J; junction bases left unmatched: 1. CDR3 in DNA: TGTGCCAGCAGCGACAGGGCGAACACTGAAGCTTTCTTT. Its translation is CASSDRANTEAFF.